Given below is one T cell receptor beta chain in context. Other DNA sequences within the sample encode an identical CDR3. Researchers sorted participants into cohorts using their self-reported clinical history. Recovery among Cohort 3 donors was established by two negative PCRs, clearance, or symptom resolution. V dropped 4 bases and J dropped 7; count of bases not matched to a gene: 3. Germline CDR1 SGHRS, CDR2 YFSETQ. The CDR3 runs 13 residues. These data are taken from a study of blood T cell repertoires in COVID-19. Data came from immunoSEQ multiplex PCR; TCRdb stores just in-frame clones and leaves some out. The sample lists some 300,000 clones; around 90% were seen once.

The receptor's source is a woman aged 25 to 39 who had recovered from COVID-19. The chain combines TRBV5-1 with TRBJ2-2; 8 nucleotides line up with TRBD1. The source material was PBMCs or T cells enriched from blood (not recorded which). CDR3 DNA: TGCGCCAGCAGCCTTACAGGGGGCGGGGAGCTGTTTTTT. It specifies CASSLTGGGELFF.